This TCR beta chain is from a study of beta chain features in type 1 diabetes. The study, taken as a whole, reports: Researchers reported that naive, central memory and Treg TCRB repertoires appeared more similar in patients than in healthy donors. TCRB rearrangement may or may not be influenced by HLA type; here this remained unresolved.

Sequenced material consisted of expressed TCRB transcripts (all of the isolated RNA was reverse transcribed). Sequencing used immunoSEQ multiplex PCR; TCRdb keeps in-frame clones, though not all of them. The sample has hundreds of thousands of clones; roughly 15% are singletons. The V end was cut by 4 bases, the J end by 2 bases, with 11 bases between. The germline V gene has CDR1 SGHRS and CDR2 YFSETQ. The CDR3 extends over 14 amino acids. On average, the one heparinised blood draw given by each donor was approximately 100 mL. Once sorted, every population was more than 95% pure. As regards this clone: Its antigen remains unidentified.

This clonotype was obtained from a man in his late teens or twenties in good health. The source material was naive CD4+ T cells from blood. The chain joins TRBV5-1 to TRBJ2-3; weak D call: TRBD1 (6 bases). The CDR3 here is CASSAGVPTDTQYF. The CDR3 DNA follows: TGCGCCAGCAGCGCAGGGGTCCCCACAGATACGCAGTATTTT.